Below, 13 T cell receptor beta chains from the same sample are listed, as sequenced in a study of blood T cell repertoires in COVID-19 (dated by TCRdb to the early 2020s). Receptor amplification or capture employed the immunoSEQ multiplex PCR assay. Sourced from immuneACCESS, this table was stored by TCRdb with only in-frame sequences that have V and J called. A share of the clones is absent; for the studies checked, an unresolved V gene accounts for under half, and the remainder has no known explanation. A total of 150,000 to 200,000 clones appear in this sample, approximately 87% of them only once. The ten largest clones take up around 12% of the sample. Sequencing input: peripheral blood. The receptors originated from a woman aged 70 to 79 with COVID-19, enrolled during active disease.

CDR3 sequence (DNA): TGTGCCAGCACCAAACAGGACTATCAAGAGACCCAGTACTTC. It encodes CASTKQDYQETQYF. The chain uses TRBV2 and TRBJ2-5, with D tentatively TRBD2 (6 bases). This CDR3 has 14 amino acids. Germline values: CDR1 SNHLY, CDR2 FYNNEI. Trimming took 7 bases from V and 2 from J, leaving 14 bases between them.

This clone showed up just once. This sequence joins TRBV3-1 (or the pseudogene TRBV3-2) and TRBJ1-5; tentatively, D is TRBD1 (5 bases). There are 15 residues in the CDR3. Germline CDR1 LGHDT, CDR2 YNNKEL (reference sequence). V lost 4 bases and J lost 2, with 12 bases in between. As DNA, the CDR3 is TGTGCCAGCAGCCCGGGACTGGAGGGCAATCAGCCCCAGCATTTT. It specifies CASSPGLEGNQPQHF.

This clone appeared a single time. This chain uses TRBV5-1 with TRBJ2-3, with 8 bases aligning to TRBD1. Germline CDR1 is SGHRS and CDR2 is YFSETQ. V trimming: 3 bases; J trimming: 2 bases; junction bases outside the gene matches: 17. This CDR3 comprises 19 residues. The CDR3 nucleotides read TGCGCCAGCAGCTCAATTCGGACAGGGTACACACGCTCCACAGATACGCAGTATTTT. Protein product: CASSSIRTGYTRSTDTQYF.

The chain employs TRBV7-9 and TRBJ1-3; D possibly corresponds to TRBD1 (6 bases). The CDR3 covers 12 residues. The germline CDR1 and CDR2 sequences are SEHNR and FQNEAQ (reference sequence). V was pared by 8 bases and J by 4 bases, with 9 bases between. The CDR3 DNA sequence: TGTGCCAGCTCGGGACACGGAAACACCATATATTTT. It codes for CASSGHGNTIYF.

This chain joins TRBV5-5 and TRBJ2-2; no definite D call. This CDR3 spans 14 amino acids. Deletions cut 2 bases from V and 3 bases from J, with 8 bases between. CDR1 is SGHKS and CDR2 is YYEKEE in the germline V gene (reference sequence). The CDR3 here is CASSFGPHTGELFF. In DNA, the CDR3 is TGTGCCAGCAGCTTCGGTCCGCACACCGGGGAGCTGTTTTTT.

CDR3 protein: CAWTGAPTDTQYF. CDR3 nucleotide sequence: TGTGCCTGGACAGGGGCACCAACAGATACGCAGTATTTT. The rearrangement joins TRBV30 to TRBJ2-3; TRBD1 might be the D (6 bases). CDR1 and CDR2 from the germline V gene are GTSNPN and SVGIG (reference sequence). Trimming took 4 bases from V and 3 from J, leaving 11 bases between them. The CDR3 is made up of 13 amino acids.

The chain recombines TRBV5-1 with TRBJ2-1, with TRBD2 matching over 14 bases. The CDR3 spans 15 residues. Germline V gene lookup returns CDR1 SGHRS and CDR2 YFSETQ. V gave up 3 bases and J gave up 7 bases; unmatched junction bases: 3. The CDR3 DNA reads TGCGCCAGCAGCTCCGGGACTAGCGGGAGAAATGAGCAGTTCTTC. Translation: CASSSGTSGRNEQFF.

The gene calls are TRBV4-2 and TRBJ2-3, with 7 bases aligning to TRBD2. J lost 3 bases, V lost 3 bases, and 9 bases had no gene match. The CDR3 length is 16 residues. Per the germline V gene, CDR1 is LGHNA and CDR2 is YNFKEQ. The CDR3 reads CASSHQAGEGTDTQYF. Here the CDR3 DNA reads TGTGCCAGCAGCCATCAGGCGGGAGAGGGGACAGATACGCAGTATTTT.

This chain connects TRBV2 to TRBJ2-3, with 13 bases aligning to TRBD2. After removal of 1 base from V and 4 bases from J, the junction contained 5 bases not matched to a gene. This CDR3 contains 17 residues. Germline V gives CDR1 SNHLY, CDR2 FYNNEI. CDR3 DNA sequence: TGTGCCAGCAGTGAAGGGACTAGCGGGAGTTGGGCAGATACGCAGTATTTT. It translates to CASSEGTSGSWADTQYF.

This rearrangement joins TRBV28 to TRBJ1-1; D ambiguous. The germline V and J ends were trimmed by 3 bases and 4 bases, with 6 bases remaining between them. CDR3 length: 12 residues. Per the germline V gene, CDR1 is MDHEN and CDR2 is SYDVKM. In DNA form, the CDR3 reads TGTGCCAGCAGTTTGGTCGGCACTGAAGCTTTCTTT. Translated: CASSLVGTEAFF.

The chain recombines TRBV28 with TRBJ1-6, with 7 bases aligning to TRBD1. Germline assignment: CDR1 MDHEN and CDR2 SYDVKM. The CDR3 is made up of 14 amino acids. V was pared by 5 bases and J by 10 bases, with 8 bases of the junction left unmatched. The DNA for the CDR3 is TGTGCCAGCAGTCAACACAGGGGTCTGTCACCCCTCCACTTT. The encoded protein is CASSQHRGLSPLHF. Using reference TRBV28 and TRBJ1-6 for the parts outside the CDR3, the full variable domain is DVKVTQSSRYLVKRTGEKVFLECVQDMDHENMFWYRQDPGLGLRLIYFSYDVKMKEKGDIPEGYSVSREKKERFSLILESASTNQTSMYLCASSQHRGLSPLHFGNGTRLTVT.

This chain connects TRBV30 to TRBJ1-5, with D hard to call. There are 14 residues in the CDR3. Germline CDR1 reads GTSNPN; CDR2 reads SVGIG (reference sequence). V was clipped by 5 bases and J by 1 base, with 12 bases between them. The CDR3 loop is CAWGMGGSNQPQHF. Written as DNA, the CDR3 is TGTGCCTGGGGGATGGGCGGGAGCAATCAGCCCCAGCATTTT.

The CDR3: CASSLGQGSSYEQYF. CDR3 coding DNA: TGTGCCAGCAGCTTGGGACAGGGATCCTCCTACGAGCAGTACTTC. This rearrangement joins TRBV11-2 to TRBJ2-7; 9 nucleotides agree with TRBD1. Looked up from germline, CDR1 is SGHAT and CDR2 is FQNNGV. V trimming: 3 bases; J trimming: 0 bases; junction bases outside the gene matches: 3. This CDR3 comprises 15 residues.